These T cell receptor beta chains were read from a single sample in a study of T cell repertoires in ileal Crohn's disease. Data came from immunoSEQ multiplex PCR; TCRdb stores just in-frame clones and leaves some out. The sample has 8,000 to 9,500 clones, around 78% seen once. The sequencing sample was made of ileal tissue. The source is an adult with Crohn's disease. The conserved cysteine and the conserved F or W are not part of the CDR3 here.

V gene: TRBV19; J gene: TRBJ1-2; CDR3 protein: ASSSGTGNYGYT
V gene: TRBV6-5; J gene: TRBJ1-1; CDR3 protein: ASSYRGTGLGTEAF
V gene: TRBV6-1; J gene: TRBJ1-5; CDR3 protein: ASHRGAGNQPQH
V gene: TRBV7-2; J gene: TRBJ2-3; CDR3 protein: ASSPRGAGDTQY
V gene: TRBV30; J gene: TRBJ2-5; CDR3 protein: AWSVLETQY
V gene: TRBV7-9; J gene: TRBJ1-1; CDR3 protein: ASSTTTGMNTEAF
V gene: TRBV7-9; J gene: TRBJ2-7; CDR3 protein: ASSLGLAGYSYEQY
V gene: TRBV19; J gene: TRBJ1-6; CDR3 protein: ASSIPPSPAYTSPLH
V gene: TRBV6-5; J gene: TRBJ2-7; CDR3 protein: ASSYSGTGPYEQY
V gene: TRBV18; J gene: TRBJ1-1; CDR3 protein: ASSPVAGLMNTEAF
V gene: TRBV27; J gene: TRBJ1-5; CDR3 protein: ASAPGSNQPQH
V gene: TRBV10-2; J gene: TRBJ2-3; CDR3 protein: ASSKGGSGADTQY
V gene: TRBV7-8; J gene: TRBJ1-4; CDR3 protein: ASSSRTGVNEKLF
V gene: TRBV11-1; J gene: TRBJ2-7; CDR3 protein: ASSLGTSGRPRYEQY
V gene: TRBV5-4; J gene: TRBJ1-2; CDR3 protein: ASSLDPEDFYGYT
V gene: TRBV11-1; J gene: TRBJ2-3; CDR3 protein: ASSFGSAADTQY
V gene: TRBV19; J gene: TRBJ1-4; CDR3 protein: ASSTGTGDEKLF
V gene: TRBV4-1; J gene: TRBJ2-5; CDR3 protein: ASSGGERGTQY
V gene: TRBV18; J gene: TRBJ2-7; CDR3 protein: ASSLREGTTYEQY
V gene: TRBV2; J gene: TRBJ2-2; CDR3 protein: ASSEDRALNTGELF
V gene: TRBV29-1; J gene: TRBJ2-7; CDR3 protein: SVSNRGRGGEQY
V gene: TRBV9; J gene: TRBJ2-7; CDR3 protein: ACLTTRGGSYEQY
V gene: TRBV29-1; J gene: TRBJ2-1; CDR3 protein: SVHNRGHNEQF
V gene: TRBV9; J gene: TRBJ2-1; CDR3 protein: ASSPRGGLSSYNEQF
V gene: TRBV14; J gene: TRBJ1-3; CDR3 protein: ASSQGAPHSGNTIY
V gene: TRBV5-1; J gene: TRBJ1-1; CDR3 protein: ASRIGQGGTEAF
V gene: TRBV7-2; J gene: TRBJ1-2; CDR3 protein: ASSPGQGFNYGYT
V gene: TRBV6-1; J gene: TRBJ2-7; CDR3 protein: ASSENREREQY
V gene: TRBV5-1; J gene: TRBJ2-5; CDR3 protein: ASSLMGQGKQETQY
V gene: TRBV4-1; J gene: TRBJ1-1; CDR3 protein: ASSQERVPTWNTEAF
V gene: TRBV7-6; J gene: TRBJ1-1; CDR3 protein: ASSQQDSLNTEAF
V gene: TRBV19; J gene: TRBJ2-7; CDR3 protein: ASSIRGWSGPPYEQY
V gene: TRBV4-1; J gene: TRBJ2-3; CDR3 protein: ASSQVGRYYGSDTQY
V gene: TRBV30; J gene: TRBJ2-7; CDR3 protein: AWSVLAGVSEQY
V gene: TRBV6-1; J gene: TRBJ2-1; CDR3 protein: ASSGLAGGNEQF
V gene: TRBV5-1; J gene: TRBJ2-1; CDR3 protein: ASSSPPGLGDHEQF
V gene: TRBV7-8; J gene: TRBJ2-1; CDR3 protein: ASHRLVYNEQF
V gene: TRBV9; J gene: TRBJ2-7; CDR3 protein: ASSVGLAGDEQY